This T cell receptor beta chain was obtained from a study of PD-L1 blockade in urothelial cancer. Spiking of synthetic TCR analog templates was performed in each PCR. Libraries were prepared by immunoSEQ multiplex PCR; TCRdb keeps only in-frame clonotypes and omits some of them. The sample lists about 39,000 clones, about 89% occurring once. CDR1 SGDLS and CDR2 YYNGEE come from the germline V gene. The trim removed 4 bases at V and 1 base at J, leaving 8 bases unmatched. The CDR3 extends over 16 amino acids. This clone was observed a handful of times. This rearrangement joins TRBV9 to TRBJ2-1; 7 bases agree with TRBD2. The origin of this receptor is a man in his 60s with urothelial cancer. The sequencing used PBMCs, collected around atezolizumab (anti-PD-L1) treatment. Here the CDR3 DNA reads TGTGCCAGCAGCTCTCGAGGGAGGGATTCCTACAATGAGCAGTTCTTC. Its translation is CASSSRGRDSYNEQFF.